The rows below give T cell receptor beta chains drawn from one sample of a study of blood T cell repertoires in COVID-19. The protocol was immunoSEQ multiplex PCR, while the TCRdb copy is restricted to in-frame clones and leaves out a portion. The profile shows a few hundred thousand clones, around 91% of them singletons. The sample comprised PBMCs or T cells enriched from blood (not recorded which). The receptors here all came from a man younger than 35 who had recovered from COVID-19. Both conserved end residues are part of each CDR3. A D gene is named only where the DNA matches it firmly. The size entry is marked missing in some rows and otherwise reads once, few, many or a size class.

v_call	clone_size	d_call	j_call	cdr3_nt	cdr3_aa
TRBV3-1/TRBV3-2	once	TRBD1	TRBJ1-4	TGTGCCAGCAGCCCCGGAGGGACAGCGAATGAAAAACTGTTTTTT	CASSPGGTANEKLFF
TRBV19	-	-	TRBJ2-1	TGTGCCAGTGCTAAAGTGTACTACAATGAGCAGTTCTTC	CASAKVYYNEQFF
TRBV18	-	-	TRBJ2-7	TGTGCCAGCTCACCTGACAGGAGCTCCTACGAGCAGTACTTC	CASSPDRSSYEQYF
TRBV11-3	-	-	TRBJ2-3	TGTGCCAGCAGCCCCGAGGAGGGAACACAGTATTTT	CASSPEEGTQYF
TRBV9	once	-	TRBJ2-3	TGTGCCAGCAGCGTAGAACTAGCCGTAGATACGCAGTATTTT	CASSVELAVDTQYF
TRBV27	-	-	TRBJ1-6	TGTGCCAGCAGTCCCCGGGGTTCACCCCTCCACTTT	CASSPRGSPLHF
TRBV5-1	-	-	TRBJ2-3	TGCGCCAGCAGCTTGGCCGGGTATAGTAGCGATACGCAGTATTTT	CASSLAGYSSDTQYF
TRBV27	-	TRBD1	TRBJ1-2	TGTGCCAGCAGGGGAGACAGGGGCTATGGCTACACCTTC	CASRGDRGYGYTF
TRBV19	-	-	TRBJ1-2	TGTGCCAGTAGTAATCTGGCGGGGCACAATGGCTACACCTTC	CASSNLAGHNGYTF
TRBV7-8	-	TRBD1	TRBJ2-7	TGTGCCAGCAGCTTAGGAGGGGGCGGAGGACGGGGCGAGCAGTACTTC	CASSLGGGGGRGEQYF